Included here is one T cell receptor (beta chain) sequence, with context. Its cognate antigen is unknown. Germline lookup yields CDR1 MNHEY and CDR2 SMNVEV (reference sequence). The CDR3 sequence is 17 residues long. V was clipped by 4 bases and J by 2 bases; unmatched bases: 11. The data belong to a study of cytomegalovirus exposure and HLA in healthy donors. PCR employed 60 Vbeta and 13 Jbeta primers. Here immunoSEQ multiplex PCR was the method, and the copy in TCRdb shows in-frame clones only, minus some. The table shows under 200,000 clones, with about 80% occurring only once. Study-wide results and caveats: Most CMV-associated TCR beta chains were later found to appear HLA-restricted. An observed cluster of highly shared sequence variants was recorded as a likely sequencing artifact. Some segments of the V type, notably TRBV6-2 and TRBV6-3, were excluded as indistinguishable. Differences between HLA loci emerged in a later analysis of TCR association rates, with DRB1 most and HLA-C fewest.

Sequencing used PBMCs. The V call is TRBV27, the J call TRBJ1-2; 9 bases are a match to TRBD1. The clonotype comes from a woman between 50 and 59 years old in good health and CMV-seronegative. Written as DNA, the CDR3 is TGTGCCAGCAGTTCCTCTTTTCCGGGACAGGGAAACTATGGCTACACCTTC. It translates to CASSSSFPGQGNYGYTF.